Presented here are 20 T cell receptor beta chains from one specimen sequenced in a study of blood T cell repertoires in COVID-19 (dated by TCRdb to 2020 to 2022). Library generation was performed with the immunoSEQ multiplex PCR assay. As stored in TCRdb, this immuneACCESS dataset retains in-frame rearrangements with V and J assigned. A fraction of the clones does not appear; measured against another copy, unresolved V genes explain less than half of the discrepancy, and the remainder lacks a known reason. The sample yields more than 95,000 clones; roughly 81% were counted once. The top ten clones comprise approximately 9% of the sample. The sample comprised peripheral blood. The receptors were sampled from a woman in her 70s with acute or convalescent COVID-19.

This chain uses TRBV27 with TRBJ2-7, with TRBD2 matching 8 bases. V shed 0 bases, J shed 6 bases, and the junction held 4 bases outside the gene matches. In germline, CDR1 is MNHEY, CDR2 SMNVEV (reference sequence). CDR3 size: 14 residues. The CDR3 sequence is CASSLSGGAFEQYF. CDR3 nucleotides: TGTGCCAGCAGTTTATCCGGGGGGGCGTTCGAGCAGTACTTC.

The gene calls are TRBV7-9 and TRBJ1-2; 7 bases align to TRBD1. The CDR3 totals 13 residues. V shed 5 bases, J shed 6 bases, and the junction held 6 bases outside the gene matches. CDR1 is SEHNR and CDR2 is FQNEAQ in the germline V gene (reference sequence). The CDR3 sequence is CASSTRGGHGYTF. The CDR3 coding sequence is TGTGCCAGCAGCACGAGAGGGGGCCATGGCTACACCTTC. The full variable domain, rest sourced from reference TRBV7-9 and TRBJ1-2, is DTGVSQNPRHKITKRGQNVTFRCDPISEHNRLYWYRQTLGQGPEFLTYFQNEAQLEKSRLLSDRFSAERPKGSFSTLEIQRTEQGDSAMYLCASSTRGGHGYTFGSGTRLTVV.

The chain carries TRBV5-1 and TRBJ1-2; TRBD1 matches at 11 bases. The CDR3 runs 15 residues. In germline, CDR1 is SGHRS, CDR2 YFSETQ. V dropped 4 bases and J dropped 8; count of bases not matched to a gene: 10. The CDR3 DNA is TGCGCCAGCAGCGGGCGGACAGGGGGCGCGGAGGGCTACACCTTC. It encodes CASSGRTGGAEGYTF.

The chain carries TRBV6-5 and TRBJ1-2; D uncertain. CDR3 length equals 13 residues. CDR1 is MNHEY, CDR2 SVGAGI, per germline. Trimming stripped 4 bases from V and 8 bases from J, with 14 bases between. The CDR3 DNA reads TGTGCCAGCAGTTTGTCGGGAGCGAGGGGCTACACCTTC. Protein: CASSLSGARGYTF.

This chain links TRBV2 with TRBJ2-3, with a possible D match to TRBD1 (6 bases). Trimming took 7 bases from V and 7 from J, leaving 21 bases between them. The CDR3 is 15 amino acids. CDR1 SNHLY and CDR2 FYNNEI come from the germline V gene. The CDR3 DNA is TGTGCCAGCATAGGTGGCAGGGGTTTGGGAAATACGCAGTATTTT. As protein: CASIGGRGLGNTQYF.

This clone was observed a handful of times. The CDR3 is CASSKQRGLETEAFF. CDR3 bases: TGTGCCAGCAGCAAACAAAGGGGGTTGGAGACTGAAGCTTTCTTT. The chain employs TRBV3-1 (or the pseudogene TRBV3-2) and TRBJ1-1, with a tentative D call TRBD1 (6 bases). This CDR3 is 15 amino acids long. Germline lookup yields CDR1 LGHDT and CDR2 YNNKEL (reference sequence). Trimming removed 5 bases at V and 5 bases at J, with 18 bases between.

The chain is built from TRBV5-5 and TRBJ2-3, with 12 bases that match TRBD2. Trimming removed 3 bases from V and 4 bases from J; junction bases left unmatched: 3. Germline CDR1 and CDR2: SGHKS and YYEKEE (reference sequence). This CDR3 is built from 15 residues. The CDR3 reads CASSSSGGVADTQYF. The CDR3 nucleotides read TGTGCCAGCAGCTCTAGCGGGGGGGTCGCAGATACGCAGTATTTT.

The V gene is TRBV7-2, the J gene TRBJ2-3, with 7 positions matching TRBD2. With V trimmed by 1 base and J by 4 bases, 5 bases remained unmatched. Germline V gene lookup returns CDR1 SGHTA and CDR2 FQGNSA. The CDR3 extends over 15 amino acids. CDR3 sequence: CASSLGGSGADTQYF. The CDR3 DNA reads TGTGCCAGCAGCTTAGGCGGGAGTGGGGCAGATACGCAGTATTTT.

As concerns this clone: Sequence at one end of the junction differs from germline and may be a read error. The chain couples TRBV10-2 to TRBJ1-5; D is perhaps TRBD1 (5 bases). The CDR3 is made up of 14 amino acids. The V gene's germline CDR1 is WSHSY and CDR2 SAAADI. The DNA of the CDR3 is TGCGCCTGCAGTGATTCAGGGCTTAATCAGCCCCAGCATTTT. Its translation is CACSDSGLNQPQHF.

This clone has just a few counts. The chain employs TRBV6-2 or TRBV6-3 and TRBJ2-7; D possibly corresponds to TRBD1 (5 bases). This CDR3 has 12 amino acids. Trimming shortened V by 5 bases and J by 2 bases, and 7 bases separated the two germline ends. CDR1 is MNHEY, CDR2 SVGEGT, per germline. As DNA, the CDR3 is TGTGCCAGCAGTGACAGAACCTACGAGCAGTACTTC. It specifies CASSDRTYEQYF.

This clone was picked up one time. This sequence joins TRBV6-6 and TRBJ2-7, with 10 positions matching TRBD2. V was pared by 2 bases and J by 5 bases, with 3 bases of the junction left unmatched. The CDR3 sequence is 14 residues long. In germline, CDR1 is MNHNY, CDR2 SVGAGI (reference sequence). The CDR3 bases are TGTGCCAGCAGTTACCCTAGCGGGAGCAACGAGCAGTACTTC. Amino acid sequence: CASSYPSGSNEQYF.

V and J are TRBV18 and TRBJ1-1; D gene uncertain. The germline V gene encodes CDR1 KGHSH and CDR2 LQKENI. The CDR3 spans 15 residues. V lost 0 bases and J lost 3, with 11 bases in between. Here the CDR3 DNA reads TGTGCCAGCTCACCACCCTCCGGGAGACACACTGAAGCTTTCTTT. It encodes CASSPPSGRHTEAFF.

This chain joins TRBV2 and TRBJ1-6, with D hard to call. Trimming took 6 bases from V and 0 from J, leaving 12 bases between them. From germline, CDR1 is SNHLY and CDR2 FYNNEI. The CDR3 runs to 16 residues. The CDR3 loop is CASSGRLSSYNSPLHF. The CDR3 bases are TGTGCCAGCAGCGGGAGATTGAGCTCCTATAATTCACCCCTCCACTTT.

This clone came up once. The V gene is TRBV5-5, the J gene TRBJ2-2, with a tentative D call TRBD2 (6 bases). The CDR3 contains 14 residues. Germline lookup yields CDR1 SGHKS and CDR2 YYEKEE (reference sequence). The V gene lost 1 base and the J gene lost 5 bases, with 9 bases spanning the gap. The CDR3 sequence is CASSLPGRTGELFF. The CDR3 DNA is TGTGCCAGCAGCTTGCCAGGGAGGACCGGGGAGCTGTTTTTT.

The chain has TRBV29-1 and TRBJ1-4; 9 bases fit TRBD1. CDR1 and CDR2 (germline): SQVTM, ANQGSEA. The CDR3 has 19 amino acids. Trimming removed 4 bases from V and 1 base from J; junction bases left unmatched: 16. The CDR3 nucleotides read TGCAGCGTTGCTACCGGGACAGGGAACTCGTTCGTAACTAATGAAAAACTGTTTTTT. As protein: CSVATGTGNSFVTNEKLFF.

The chain combines TRBV2 with TRBJ1-1, with D maybe TRBD1 (5 bases). The ends were cut back, 6 bases at V and 10 bases at J, with 18 bases in the middle. CDR1 and CDR2 (germline): SNHLY, FYNNEI. The CDR3 loop spans 13 amino acids. CDR3 sequence (DNA): TGTGCCAGCAGCGCTGGACATCTCAGGGTAGCTTTCTTT. Protein product: CASSAGHLRVAFF.

The chain joins TRBV7-3 to TRBJ2-3, with D possibly matching TRBD1 (6 bases). The CDR3 contains 15 residues. Between the trimmed V and J ends, which lost 2 bases and 1 base, there was a span of 10 bases. The germline V gene encodes CDR1 SGHTA and CDR2 FQGTGA. CDR3 sequence reads: CASSLGPGGTDTQYF. The CDR3 nucleotides are TGTGCCAGCAGCTTAGGACCAGGGGGCACAGATACGCAGTATTTT.

The table lists this clone with a few counts. This sequence joins TRBV6-2 or TRBV6-3 and TRBJ2-5; D perhaps matches TRBD2 (6 bases). CDR1 MNHEY and CDR2 SVGEGT come from the germline V gene. V dropped 2 bases and J dropped 5 bases, with 15 bases sitting between them. The length of the CDR3 is 15 residues. CDR3 loop: CASSYALAMDETQYF. The CDR3 DNA follows: TGTGCCAGCAGTTACGCCCTAGCGATGGACGAGACCCAGTACTTC.

This clone has just one count. V usage is TRBV6-5 and J usage is TRBJ2-7; tentative D call: TRBD1 (5 bases). V lost 8 bases, J lost 2 bases, and 16 bases lay in between. Per the germline V gene, CDR1 is MNHEY and CDR2 is SVGAGI. The CDR3 contains 14 residues. The CDR3 here is CASGQGVLTYEQYF. The CDR3 DNA reads TGTGCCAGCGGGCAAGGGGTTCTAACCTACGAGCAGTACTTC.

V is TRBV6-1 and J is TRBJ1-4; 7 bases match TRBD1. V lost 2 bases to trimming and J lost 5 bases; unmatched junction nucleotides: 5. Germline CDR1 and CDR2: MNHNS and SASEGT. The CDR3 totals 15 residues. The CDR3 DNA is TGTGCCAGCAGTGAACCGGGACAGATAAATGAAAAACTGTTTTTT. It yields the protein CASSEPGQINEKLFF.